Each of the 26 T cell receptor beta chains below was sequenced from the same sample in a study of somatic mutations in cytotoxic T cells in rheumatoid arthritis. Assay used: immunoSEQ multiplex PCR; TCRdb lists only in-frame clones, some missing. The sample lists 15,000 to 20,000 clones; nearly 80% were seen once. The specimen was CD8+ T cells sorted from blood. These receptors originate from an adult with rheumatoid arthritis.

The chain has TRBV5-5 and TRBJ2-3; 8 nucleotides agree with TRBD1. V trimming: 4 bases; J trimming: 3 bases; junction bases outside the gene matches: 10. The CDR3 spans 16 residues. Germline V gene lookup returns CDR1 SGHKS and CDR2 YYEKEE (reference sequence). The CDR3 DNA sequence: TGTGCCAGCAGCCTACCAGAGGACAGGGAGACAGATACGCAGTATTTT. Protein product: CASSLPEDRETDTQYF.

The chain carries TRBV11-1 and TRBJ1-1; D unresolved. Germline V gives CDR1 SGHAT, CDR2 FQDESV (reference sequence). This CDR3 contains 12 residues. Trimming stripped 5 bases from V and 7 bases from J, with 11 bases between. The DNA of the CDR3 is TGTGCCAGCAGCCCGGCTGCCCTTGAAGCTTTCTTT. It codes for CASSPAALEAFF.

V and J are TRBV28 and TRBJ1-4; tentatively, D is TRBD1 (5 bases). The CDR3 is 15 amino acids. CDR1 is MDHEN and CDR2 is SYDVKM in the germline V gene. V was trimmed by 4 bases and J by 3 bases, leaving 12 bases between them. CDR3 sequence: CASSSGTAPNEKLFF. CDR3 DNA sequence: TGTGCCAGCAGTTCGGGGACCGCCCCTAATGAAAAACTGTTTTTT.

The chain carries TRBV9 and TRBJ2-1, with 15 nucleotides matching TRBD2. The CDR3 has 16 amino acids. The ends lost 4 bases at V and 10 bases at J; junction bases unmatched: 9. CDR1 is SGDLS and CDR2 is YYNGEE in the germline V gene. This chain's CDR3 is CASSPRGGLAGGEQFF. The DNA for the CDR3 is TGTGCCAGCAGCCCAAGGGGGGGACTAGCGGGAGGCGAGCAGTTCTTC.

This clone was counted only a few times. The rearrangement links TRBV27 to TRBJ2-7; 11 bases line up with TRBD2. Germline values: CDR1 MNHEY, CDR2 SMNVEV (reference sequence). The CDR3 is 15 residues long. Trimming at V came to 2 bases and at J to 5 bases, leaving 5 bases not matched to a gene. CDR3 sequence: CASSLRLAGRHEQYF. The CDR3 nucleotides are TGTGCCAGCAGTTTACGACTAGCGGGAAGGCACGAGCAGTACTTC.

The gene calls are TRBV28 and TRBJ2-3, with 7 positions matching TRBD2. V lost 1 base and J lost 5; bases outside the gene matches: 6. Germline V gene lookup returns CDR1 MDHEN and CDR2 SYDVKM. The CDR3 runs to 15 residues. The CDR3 is CASSLSSGVKDTQYF. CDR3 nucleotides: TGTGCCAGCAGTTTATCAAGCGGGGTAAAAGATACGCAGTATTTT.

CDR3 in amino acids: CASSLSRRDTQYF. In nucleotides, the CDR3 is TGTGCCAGCAGTTTATCCCGACGAGATACGCAGTATTTT. The V call is TRBV27, the J call TRBJ2-3; D is undetermined. The CDR3 loop spans 13 amino acids. Germline V lookup: CDR1 MNHEY, CDR2 SMNVEV (reference sequence). The V end lost 0 bases, the J end lost 5 bases, and 6 bases lay between the germline ends.

This clone was observed a few times. The V gene is TRBV9, the J gene TRBJ1-1, with D possibly being TRBD1 (6 bases). CDR1 and CDR2 (germline): SGDLS, YYNGEE. V was clipped by 4 bases and J by 2 bases, with 12 bases between them. The CDR3 sequence is 14 residues long. Here the CDR3 reads CASSPSGGNTEAFF. DNA for the CDR3: TGTGCCAGCAGCCCGTCGGGGGGCAACACTGAAGCTTTCTTT.

As to this clone: No conserved phenylalanine or tryptophan is present at the end of the CDR3, so a read error is the likely explanation. The J gene is TRBJ2-7, the V gene TRBV5-6; TRBD2 is a possible D gene (6 bases). There are 14 residues in the CDR3. The germline CDR1 and CDR2 sequences are SGHDT and YYEEEE. The V and J ends lost 3 bases and 2 bases respectively, with 12 bases between them. CDR3 in amino acids: CASSYPGEAYEQYL. In nucleotides, the CDR3 is TGTGCCAGCAGCTACCCGGGGGAGGCCTACGAGCAGTACCTC.

This sequence joins TRBV4-3 and TRBJ2-3; no clear D gene. CDR1 is LGHNA and CDR2 is YSLEER in the germline V gene. The CDR3 extends over 16 amino acids. The V end was cut by 2 bases, the J end by 1 base, with 13 bases between. CDR3 loop: CASSQMVGSGTDTQYF. The DNA of the CDR3 is TGCGCCAGCAGCCAAATGGTGGGATCTGGCACAGATACGCAGTATTTT.

The rearrangement uses TRBV25-1 and TRBJ1-4, with D tentatively TRBD1 (5 bases). The CDR3 is 17 residues long. V gave up 4 bases and J gave up 0 bases, with 15 bases separating them. Germline V lookup: CDR1 MGHDK, CDR2 SYGVNS. CDR3: CASSAPPDRPTNEKLFF. CDR3 DNA: TGTGCCAGCAGTGCCCCCCCCGACAGACCAACTAATGAAAAACTGTTTTTT.

The chain employs TRBV7-8 and TRBJ2-3; 7 bases agree with TRBD1. This CDR3 is 15 amino acids long. The germline CDR1 and CDR2 sequences are SGHVS and FQNEAQ. V was clipped by 5 bases and J by 0 bases; unmatched bases: 5. CDR3 nucleotides: TGTGCCAGCAGCCTCTGGGACAGTAGCACAGATACGCAGTATTTT. It is translated as CASSLWDSSTDTQYF.

The chain recombines TRBV4-1 with TRBJ2-2; the match to TRBD1 covers 7 bases. The CDR3 is 16 amino acids. Per the germline V gene, CDR1 is MGHRA and CDR2 is YSYEKL. With 4 bases clipped from V and 3 bases from J, the junction kept 8 bases outside the gene matches. The CDR3 here is CASSPLGQRDTGELFF. The CDR3 DNA reads as TGCGCCAGCAGCCCCCTGGGACAGAGGGACACCGGGGAGCTGTTTTTT.

The chain couples TRBV11-2 to TRBJ2-7; D is ambiguous. CDR3 length: 14 residues. Trimming stripped 4 bases from V and 4 bases from J, with 14 bases between. Germline V lookup: CDR1 SGHAT, CDR2 FQNNGV. The CDR3 DNA follows: TGTGCCAGCAGCTCCCCCACTGCGAATTACGAGCAGTACTTC. Protein: CASSSPTANYEQYF.

In DNA form, the CDR3 reads TGCGCCAGCAGTGCCGCTAGCGGCTACAATGAGCAGTTCTTC. Translated, it gives CASSAASGYNEQFF. The chain joins TRBV10-2 to TRBJ2-1; 7 bases match TRBD2. The CDR3 is 14 residues long. Germline V gene lookup returns CDR1 WSHSY and CDR2 SAAADI. Unmatched junction bases numbered 3, after V lost 4 bases and J lost 3 bases.

The rearrangement joins TRBV28 to TRBJ2-1; D is possibly TRBD2 (5 bases). V dropped 7 bases and J dropped 9 bases, with 22 bases sitting between them. The CDR3 runs 15 residues. Germline V CDR1 and CDR2: MDHEN, SYDVKM. The CDR3 region has the DNA TGTGCCAGCAACTTGCAGCCACCTCCGGCGGGTGAGCAGTTCTTC. Translating gives CASNLQPPPAGEQFF.

The chain joins TRBV6-5 to TRBJ2-7; the match to TRBD2 covers 9 bases. The CDR3 is 15 amino acids. V lost 1 base, J lost 6 bases, and 7 bases stayed unmatched. Germline values: CDR1 MNHEY, CDR2 SVGAGI. As DNA, the CDR3 is TGTGCCAGCAGTTACTTAGCGGGAGCCGGCGCCGAGCAGTACTTC. Translating gives CASSYLAGAGAEQYF.

CDR3 sequence reads: CASSFLSSIYNEQFF. In DNA, the CDR3 is TGTGCCAGCAGCTTCCTCTCTAGCATCTACAATGAGCAGTTCTTC. The rearrangement joins TRBV7-2 to TRBJ2-1, with a tentative D call TRBD2 (5 bases). This CDR3 has 15 amino acids. V lost 3 bases and J lost 3, with 12 bases in between. Germline loops: CDR1 SGHTA, CDR2 FQGNSA.

The J gene is TRBJ1-5, the V gene TRBV13, with a tentative D call TRBD1 (5 bases). Trimming cost V 4 bases and J 4 bases, with 8 bases left between them. Per germline, CDR1 PRHDT and CDR2 FYEKMQ (reference sequence). The CDR3 is 13 residues long. The DNA for the CDR3 is TGTGCCAGCAGCTCCCGGGGGAATCAGCCCCAGCATTTT. The encoded protein is CASSSRGNQPQHF. Looking up the rest from reference TRBV13 and TRBJ1-5 gives the full variable domain: AAGVIQSPRHLIKEKRETATLKCYPIPRHDTVYWYQQGPGQDPQFLISFYEKMQSDKGSIPDRFSAQQFSDYHSELNMSSLELGDSALYFCASSSRGNQPQHFGDGTRLSIL.

The CDR3 DNA is TGTGCCAGCAGTTTAGTAGGTAGCGGGAGTAGGGAGACCCAGTACTTC. Its protein product is CASSLVGSGSRETQYF. J is TRBJ2-5 and V is TRBV28; 9 bases match TRBD2. The CDR3 contains 16 residues. Trimming took 2 bases from V and 5 from J; bases not matched to a gene: 9. Germline V gene sequence: CDR1 MDHEN, CDR2 SYDVKM.

CDR3 DNA: TGTGCCAGCAGCCCCGGGGGCTACGAGCAGTACTTC. This sequence encodes CASSPGGYEQYF. The V and J genes are TRBV5-4 and TRBJ2-7, with D maybe TRBD2 (6 bases). This CDR3 comprises 12 residues. V lost 4 bases, J lost 3 bases, and 8 bases lay in between. CDR1 and CDR2 from the germline V gene are SGHNT and YYREEE (reference sequence).

This clone was detected only a few times. The rearrangement joins TRBV7-9 to TRBJ1-1; D might be TRBD1 (5 bases). V was clipped by 5 bases and J by 3 bases, with 10 bases between them. Looked up from germline, CDR1 is SEHNR and CDR2 is FQNEAQ (reference sequence). The CDR3 sequence is 13 residues long. The CDR3: CASSGTGHTEAFF. CDR3 nucleotides: TGTGCCAGCAGCGGTACAGGACACACTGAAGCTTTCTTT. Filled out from reference TRBV7-9 and TRBJ1-1, the complete variable domain reads DTGVSQNPRHKITKRGQNVTFRCDPISEHNRLYWYRQTLGQGPEFLTYFQNEAQLEKSRLLSDRFSAERPKGSFSTLEIQRTEQGDSAMYLCASSGTGHTEAFFGQGTRLTVV.

V usage is TRBV7-6 and J usage is TRBJ2-7; 9 nucleotides match TRBD1. J lost 4 bases, V lost 5 bases, and 9 bases had no gene match. Germline V gene data show CDR1 as SGHVS and CDR2 as FNYEAQ. The CDR3 loop spans 15 amino acids. CDR3 sequence (DNA): TGTGCCAGCAGCCCAGCCCCGGACAGGGGATACGAGCAGTACTTC. As protein: CASSPAPDRGYEQYF.

The chain combines TRBV13 with TRBJ1-4; D remains unclear. V was shortened by 3 bases and J by 7 bases, with 6 bases between the two germline ends. The CDR3 has 12 amino acids. Germline V gene lookup returns CDR1 PRHDT and CDR2 FYEKMQ (reference sequence). In DNA form, the CDR3 reads TGTGCCAGCAGCTTTCAGACTGAAAAACTGTTTTTT. This translates into CASSFQTEKLFF.

The genes are TRBV7-9 and TRBJ2-5; D remains ambiguous. The CDR3 loop spans 15 amino acids. V was pared by 5 bases and J by 1 base, with 14 bases between. CDR1 is SEHNR and CDR2 is FQNEAQ in the germline V gene (reference sequence). CDR3 residues: CASSPPVSLQETQYF. The CDR3 region has the DNA TGTGCCAGCAGCCCTCCGGTTAGCCTCCAAGAGACCCAGTACTTC. Full variable domain (rest looked up from reference TRBV7-9 and TRBJ2-5): DTGVSQNPRHKITKRGQNVTFRCDPISEHNRLYWYRQTLGQGPEFLTYFQNEAQLEKSRLLSDRFSAERPKGSFSTLEIQRTEQGDSAMYLCASSPPVSLQETQYFGPGTRLLVL.

The V call is TRBV13, the J call TRBJ1-1; 7 nucleotides match TRBD1. The germline CDR1 and CDR2 sequences are PRHDT and FYEKMQ (reference sequence). This CDR3 has 16 residues. The V and J ends lost 4 bases and 1 base, in that order; junction bases with no gene match: 9. CDR3 amino acids: CASSSGQTRRNTEAFF. In DNA form, the CDR3 reads TGTGCCAGCAGCTCGGGACAGACAAGGCGGAACACTGAAGCTTTCTTT.